This TCR beta chain was sequenced for a study of technical replicates of blood from several donors. The J segment lost 6 bases and the V segment lost 1 base, leaving 12 bases of the junction unmatched. CDR1 and CDR2 from the germline V gene are MGHRA and YSYEKL. CDR3 length equals 17 residues. Sequencing was performed with immunoSEQ multiplex PCR; in TCRdb, only in-frame clones are kept and a portion is missing. Of about 79,000 clones in the sample, around 94% are singletons; the top ten hold roughly 0.26%. The V gene is TRBV4-1, the J gene TRBJ1-2; 9 bases agree with TRBD1. The sample consisted of T cells isolated from PBMCs. The TCR was taken from a human donor in good health. The CDR3 reads CASSQVGFGTGLNGYTF. The CDR3, as DNA: TGCGCCAGCAGCCAAGTGGGGTTCGGGACAGGGTTGAATGGCTACACCTTC.